This entry describes one T cell receptor beta chain. Authors' processing steps: By means of reference gene primer amplification, nucleated cell counts were estimated. Data came from immunoSEQ multiplex PCR; TCRdb stores just in-frame clones and leaves some out. Clone size and V and J calls were adopted from that table, with D and trimming inferred from the DNA. The sample holds around 77,000 clones, more than 75% seen once. The data derive from a study of blood T cell repertoires in COVID-19. Across the study: T cells, B-cell-depleted T cells, or PBMCs provided the cDNA or gDNA that served as material.

Germline V gene sequence: CDR1 GTSNPN, CDR2 SVGIG (reference sequence). CDR3 length: 11 residues. The ends lost 7 bases at V and 6 bases at J; junction bases unmatched: 4. The origin of this receptor is a man between 65 and 85 years old with active or convalescent COVID-19. The chain carries TRBV30 and TRBJ2-7; 9 nucleotides agree with TRBD1. The sample was peripheral blood. The CDR3 here is CASDRGIEQYF. The CDR3 DNA follows: TGTGCCTCCGACAGGGGGATCGAGCAGTACTTC.